The TCR beta chain described here comes from a study of blood T cells in healthy people across ages. Study summary: Researchers report that template switching captured about one barcoded beta molecule per two T cells.

The authors ran a second PCR of 7 to 11 cycles using a sample-barcoded 5' primer and a J-beta primer mix. Using its own MiXCR run on the 5' RACE reads, TCRdb lists one record per CDR3 protein. Counted here are about 1 million distinct CDR3 sequences, around 43% occurring once; the ten biggest clones make up 18%. A few counts support this clonotype. CDR3 length: 15 amino acids. Trimming removed 1 base from V and 6 bases from J, with 13 bases in between. In germline, CDR1 is SGHTA, CDR2 FQGNSA. Healthy Caucasian individuals from Russia aged about 6 to 100 were enrolled as donors. Total RNA was extracted at no less than 5 micrograms per sample.

Material for sequencing was blood. This TCR derives from a woman aged 55-70 years in good health. The rearrangement links TRBV7-2 to TRBJ1-5; D gene ambiguous. The CDR3 sequence: CASSLGSEPGQPQHF. The CDR3 DNA reads as TGTGCCAGCAGCTTAGGTTCAGAGCCTGGTCAGCCCCAGCATTTT.